The clone carrying this T cell receptor beta chain is a singleton in its sample. Authors' data handling: From reference gene primer amplification, estimates of nucleated cell counts were derived. The protocol was immunoSEQ multiplex PCR, while the TCRdb copy is restricted to in-frame clones and leaves out a portion. V and J calls and clone size follow that table, whereas D and trimming were derived from the DNA. The sample lists 250,000 to 350,000 clones, 80% to 90% occurring once. This entry is derived from a study of blood T cell repertoires in COVID-19. About the study: Samples of COVID-19 (acute and convalescent) were obtained from the United States, Italy and Spain. Sample material is recorded as cDNA or gDNA derived from T cells, B-cell-depleted T cells, or PBMCs.

The V and J ends lost 3 bases and 4 bases, in that order; junction bases with no gene match: 5. CDR1 LNHNV and CDR2 YYDKDF come from the germline V gene (reference sequence). This CDR3 contains 14 residues. The clonotype originates from a woman in her 50s who had recovered from COVID-19. This chain joins TRBV15 and TRBJ1-2; 7 bases match TRBD1. The sample consisted of peripheral blood. The DNA of the CDR3 is TGTGCCACCAGCAGCCGCCGGGACAGCTATGGCTACACCTTC. Protein: CATSSRRDSYGYTF.